The 11 T cell receptor beta chains listed next were all sequenced from one sample in a study of blood T cell repertoires in COVID-19. Data came from immunoSEQ multiplex PCR; TCRdb stores just in-frame clones and leaves some out. The sample has about 120,000 clones, about 90% seen once. Material: peripheral blood. Receptors originate from an older woman with COVID-19, enrolled during active disease.

In DNA form, the CDR3 reads TGTGCCAGCTCACTGGGACTAGCGGGGGGAATAGAGCAGTTCTTC. Protein: CASSLGLAGGIEQFF. The genes are TRBV18 and TRBJ2-1; 15 nucleotides line up with TRBD2. V shed 4 bases, J shed 10 bases, and the junction held 5 bases outside the gene matches. Germline CDR1 is KGHSH and CDR2 is LQKENI. This CDR3 is built from 15 residues.

V gene TRBV6-5 combines with J gene TRBJ2-1; the match to TRBD1 covers 7 bases. This CDR3 region has 13 residues. Germline CDR1 reads MNHEY; CDR2 reads SVGAGI. The J segment lost 4 bases and the V segment lost 6 bases, leaving 3 bases of the junction unmatched. CDR3 sequence reads: CASRGQFYNEQFF. CDR3 bases: TGTGCCAGCAGGGGACAGTTTTACAATGAGCAGTTCTTC.

Only a few counts were recorded for this clone. The V and J genes are TRBV5-6 and TRBJ1-3; D might be TRBD1 (5 bases). In germline, CDR1 is SGHDT, CDR2 YYEEEE. V was trimmed by 4 bases and J by 2 bases, leaving 13 bases between them. The CDR3 consists of 15 residues. The CDR3 here is CASSPIRATGNTIYF. The CDR3, as DNA: TGTGCCAGCAGCCCGATCAGGGCCACTGGAAACACCATATATTTT.

The chain links TRBV10-2 to TRBJ2-5, with a possible D match to TRBD2 (5 bases). The CDR3 consists of 14 residues. Germline V lookup: CDR1 WSHSY, CDR2 SAAADI. Trimming removed 2 bases from V and 4 bases from J, with 11 bases in between. The CDR3: CASSEVGSGETQYF. The CDR3 coding sequence is TGCGCCAGCAGTGAGGTAGGGAGCGGAGAGACCCAGTACTTC.

The gene calls are TRBV5-6 and TRBJ1-2; TRBD1 matches 8 bases. The germline V gene has CDR1 SGHDT and CDR2 YYEEEE. The CDR3 spans 15 residues. Unmatched junction bases numbered 7, after V lost 2 bases and J lost 4 bases. The CDR3: CASSLQGGRGYGYTF. The CDR3 DNA follows: TGTGCCAGCAGCTTACAGGGGGGGAGAGGCTATGGCTACACCTTC. The full variable domain, its missing parts supplied by reference TRBV5-6 and TRBJ1-2, is DAGVTQSPTHLIKTRGQQVTLRCSPKSGHDTVSWYQQALGQGPQFIFQYYEEEERQRGNFPDRFSGHQFPNYSSELNVNALLLGDSALYLCASSLQGGRGYGYTFGSGTRLTVV.

This chain joins TRBV9 and TRBJ2-5, with D perhaps TRBD2 (5 bases). This CDR3 is 14 amino acids long. The germline CDR1 and CDR2 sequences are SGDLS and YYNGEE. Trimming left V 2 bases short and J 3 bases short, with 11 bases between. CDR3 coding DNA: TGTGCCAGCAGCGTGAGTGGACTTAAAGAGACCCAGTACTTC. This encodes CASSVSGLKETQYF. Combining the CDR3 with reference TRBV9 and TRBJ2-5 gives the whole variable domain DSGVTQTPKHLITATGQRVTLRCSPRSGDLSVYWYQQSLDQGLQFLIQYYNGEERAKGNILERFSAQQFPDLHSELNLSSLELGDSALYFCASSVSGLKETQYFGPGTRLLVL.

V and J are TRBV5-8 and TRBJ1-2; possibly TRBD1 for D (5 bases). This CDR3 contains 14 residues. Trimming stripped 1 base from V and 8 bases from J, with 15 bases between. Germline values: CDR1 SGHTS, CDR2 YDEGEE. CDR3 sequence reads: CASSLSGEWRGYTF. For the CDR3, the DNA is TGTGCCAGCAGCTTGTCGGGGGAATGGCGAGGCTACACCTTC.

In this sample, this clone turned up once. The chain links TRBV4-2 to TRBJ1-6; 10 bases are a match to TRBD1. The germline CDR1 and CDR2 sequences are LGHNA and YNFKEQ. Losses at the gene ends were 7 bases for V and 6 bases for J; bases not matched to a gene: 6. This CDR3 is built from 15 residues. In nucleotides, the CDR3 is TGTGCCAGCACTTCCGGGACAGGGGTTAATTCACCCCTCCACTTT. Encoded protein: CASTSGTGVNSPLHF.

With respect to this clone: Other DNA sequences from this sample encode an identical CDR3 as well. The chain employs TRBV18 and TRBJ2-7, with D possibly matching TRBD1 (6 bases). CDR3 size: 13 residues. The V gene lost 3 bases and the J gene lost 6 bases, with 12 bases spanning the gap. Germline V gene data show CDR1 as KGHSH and CDR2 as LQKENI. The CDR3, as DNA: TGTGCCAGCTCACCTCCAGGACAGTCCGAGCAGTACTTC. This translates into CASSPPGQSEQYF.

The chain carries TRBV3-1 (or the pseudogene TRBV3-2) and TRBJ1-2; 10 bases agree with TRBD1. Per germline, CDR1 LGHDT and CDR2 YNNKEL (reference sequence). This CDR3 has 16 residues. The V and J ends lost 4 bases and 6 bases, in that order; junction bases with no gene match: 11. This CDR3 reads CASSPYQTGTGDGYTF. In nucleotides, the CDR3 is TGTGCCAGCAGCCCGTACCAAACCGGGACAGGGGATGGCTACACCTTC.

V usage is TRBV7-3 and J usage is TRBJ2-7, with TRBD1 matching 12 bases. The CDR3 sequence is 16 residues long. In germline, CDR1 is SGHTA, CDR2 FQGTGA. V was pared by 3 bases and J by 4 bases, with 7 bases of the junction left unmatched. The CDR3 loop is CASSLGPGQGAYEQYF. The CDR3, as DNA: TGTGCCAGCAGCTTGGGACCGGGACAGGGGGCTTACGAGCAGTACTTC.